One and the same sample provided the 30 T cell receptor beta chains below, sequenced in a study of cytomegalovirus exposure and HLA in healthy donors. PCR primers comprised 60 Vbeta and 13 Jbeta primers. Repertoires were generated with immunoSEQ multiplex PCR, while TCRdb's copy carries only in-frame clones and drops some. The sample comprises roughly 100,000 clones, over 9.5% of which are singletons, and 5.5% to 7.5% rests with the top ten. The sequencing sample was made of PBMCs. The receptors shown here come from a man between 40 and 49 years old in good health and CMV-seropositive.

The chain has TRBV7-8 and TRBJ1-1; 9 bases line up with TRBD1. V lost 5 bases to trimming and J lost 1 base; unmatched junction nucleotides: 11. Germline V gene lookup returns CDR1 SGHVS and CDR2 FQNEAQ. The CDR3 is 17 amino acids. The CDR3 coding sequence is TGTGCCAGCAGCCTGGGGACAGGGAACACCCGGAACACTGAAGCTTTCTTT. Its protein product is CASSLGTGNTRNTEAFF.

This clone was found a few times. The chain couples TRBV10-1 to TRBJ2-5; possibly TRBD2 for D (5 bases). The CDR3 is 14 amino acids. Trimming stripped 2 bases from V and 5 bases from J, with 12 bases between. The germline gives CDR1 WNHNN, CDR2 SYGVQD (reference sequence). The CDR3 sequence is CASSEGGLGETQYF. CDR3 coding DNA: TGCGCCAGCAGTGAGGGCGGACTGGGGGAGACCCAGTACTTC.

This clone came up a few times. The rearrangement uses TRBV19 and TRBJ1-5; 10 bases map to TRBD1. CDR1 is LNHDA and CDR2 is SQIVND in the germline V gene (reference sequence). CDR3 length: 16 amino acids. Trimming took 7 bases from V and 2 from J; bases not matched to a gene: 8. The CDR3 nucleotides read TGTGCCAGTACCTCTTGGGGGACAGGGGGCAATCAGCCCCAGCATTTT. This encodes CASTSWGTGGNQPQHF. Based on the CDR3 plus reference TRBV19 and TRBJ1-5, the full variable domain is DGGITQSPKYLFRKEGQNVTLSCEQNLNHDAMYWYRQDPGQGLRLIYYSQIVNDFQKGDIAEGYSVSREKKESFPLTVTSAQKNPTAFYLCASTSWGTGGNQPQHFGDGTRLSIL.

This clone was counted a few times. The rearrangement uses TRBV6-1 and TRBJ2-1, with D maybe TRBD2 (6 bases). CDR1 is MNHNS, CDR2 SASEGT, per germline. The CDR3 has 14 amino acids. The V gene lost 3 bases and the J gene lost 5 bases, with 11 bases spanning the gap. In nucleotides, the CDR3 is TGTGCCAGCAGTGAGGGGGGTAACCACAATGAGCAGTTCTTC. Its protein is CASSEGGNHNEQFF.

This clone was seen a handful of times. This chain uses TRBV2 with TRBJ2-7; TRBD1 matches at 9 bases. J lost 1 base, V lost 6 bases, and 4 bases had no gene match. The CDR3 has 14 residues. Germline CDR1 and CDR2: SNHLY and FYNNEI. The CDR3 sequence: CASSRGTGSYEQYF. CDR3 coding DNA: TGTGCCAGCAGCCGGGGGACAGGGTCCTACGAGCAGTACTTC.

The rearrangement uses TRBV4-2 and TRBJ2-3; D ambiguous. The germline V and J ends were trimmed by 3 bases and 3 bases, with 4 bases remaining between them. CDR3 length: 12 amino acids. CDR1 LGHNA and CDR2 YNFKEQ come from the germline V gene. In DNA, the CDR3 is TGTGCCAGCAGCCATCCTACAGATACGCAGTATTTT. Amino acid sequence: CASSHPTDTQYF.

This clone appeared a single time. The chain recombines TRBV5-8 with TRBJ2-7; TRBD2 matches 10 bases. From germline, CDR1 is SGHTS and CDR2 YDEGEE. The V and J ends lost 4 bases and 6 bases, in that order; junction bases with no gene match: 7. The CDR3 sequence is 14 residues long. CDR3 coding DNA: TGTGCCAGCAGCATAGCGGGAGGACGTCTCGAGCAGTACTTC. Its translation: CASSIAGGRLEQYF.

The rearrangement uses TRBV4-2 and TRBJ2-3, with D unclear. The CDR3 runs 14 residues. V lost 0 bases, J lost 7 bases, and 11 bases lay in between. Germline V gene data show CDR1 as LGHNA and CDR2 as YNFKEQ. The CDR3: CASSQDVSQNTQYF. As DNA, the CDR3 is TGTGCCAGCAGCCAAGATGTTTCGCAGAATACGCAGTATTTT.

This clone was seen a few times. Here the CDR3 reads CASSILQGDYNQPQHF. CDR3 nucleotide sequence: TGTGCCAGTAGTATATTGCAGGGGGATTACAATCAGCCCCAGCATTTT. The genes are TRBV19 and TRBJ1-5; TRBD1 aligns across 7 bases. The CDR3 extends over 16 amino acids. The J segment lost 3 bases and the V segment lost 2 bases, leaving 7 bases of the junction unmatched. Germline assignment: CDR1 LNHDA and CDR2 SQIVND (reference sequence).

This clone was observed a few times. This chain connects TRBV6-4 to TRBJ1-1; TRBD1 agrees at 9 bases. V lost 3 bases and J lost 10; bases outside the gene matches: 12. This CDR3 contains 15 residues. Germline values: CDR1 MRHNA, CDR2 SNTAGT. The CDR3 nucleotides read TGTGCCAGCAGTGATGACCATGGACAGGGGAGTCGAGCTTTCTTT. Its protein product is CASSDDHGQGSRAFF.

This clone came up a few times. The CDR3 coding sequence is TGCGCCAGCAGGGCGACTAGCGGGAGGGCCGAGGGCAATGAGCAGTTCTTC. Translating it yields CASRATSGRAEGNEQFF. This chain uses TRBV4-1 with TRBJ2-1; 14 bases agree with TRBD2. Germline assignment: CDR1 MGHRA and CDR2 YSYEKL. V shed 6 bases and J 6 bases; nucleotides not matched to a gene: 10. This CDR3 is 17 amino acids long.

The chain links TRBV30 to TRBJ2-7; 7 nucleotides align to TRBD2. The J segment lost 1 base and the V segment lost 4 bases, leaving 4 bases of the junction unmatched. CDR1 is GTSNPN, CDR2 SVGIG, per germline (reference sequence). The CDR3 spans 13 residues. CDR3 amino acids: CAWTRDYSYEQYF. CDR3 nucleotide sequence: TGTGCCTGGACAAGGGACTATTCCTACGAGCAGTACTTC.

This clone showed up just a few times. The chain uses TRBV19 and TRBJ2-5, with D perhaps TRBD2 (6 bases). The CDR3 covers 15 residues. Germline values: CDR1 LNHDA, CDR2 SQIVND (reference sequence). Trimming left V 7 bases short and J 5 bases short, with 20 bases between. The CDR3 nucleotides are TGTGCCAGTATGGGGAGGACTGTGGGGTCCGAGACCCAGTACTTC. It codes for CASMGRTVGSETQYF.

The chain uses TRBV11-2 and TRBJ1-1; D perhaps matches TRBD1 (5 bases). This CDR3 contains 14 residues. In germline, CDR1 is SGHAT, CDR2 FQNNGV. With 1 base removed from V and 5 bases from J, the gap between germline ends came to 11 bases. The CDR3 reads CASSLAGIKTEAFF. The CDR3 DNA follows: TGTGCCAGCAGCTTAGCAGGGATTAAGACTGAAGCTTTCTTT.

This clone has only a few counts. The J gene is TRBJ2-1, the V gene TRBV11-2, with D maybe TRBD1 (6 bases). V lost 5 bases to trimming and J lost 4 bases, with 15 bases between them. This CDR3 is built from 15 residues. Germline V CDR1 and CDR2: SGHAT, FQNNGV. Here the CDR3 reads CASSPPRDTYNEQFF. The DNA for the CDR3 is TGTGCCAGCAGCCCCCCCCGGGACACATACAATGAGCAGTTCTTC.

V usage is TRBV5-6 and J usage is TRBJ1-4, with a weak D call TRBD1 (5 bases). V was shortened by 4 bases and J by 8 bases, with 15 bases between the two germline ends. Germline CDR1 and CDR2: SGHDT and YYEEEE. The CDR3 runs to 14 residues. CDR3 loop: CASSLQGAGEKLFF. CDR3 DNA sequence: TGTGCCAGCAGCCTACAAGGGGCTGGGGAAAAACTGTTTTTT.

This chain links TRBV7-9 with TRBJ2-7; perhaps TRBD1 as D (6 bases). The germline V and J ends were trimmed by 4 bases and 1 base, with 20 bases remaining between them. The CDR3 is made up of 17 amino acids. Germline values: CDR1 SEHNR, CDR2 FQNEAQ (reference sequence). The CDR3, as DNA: TGTGCCAGCAGCTCAACTACCCGACAGGATCGGTCCTACGAGCAGTACTTC. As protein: CASSSTTRQDRSYEQYF.

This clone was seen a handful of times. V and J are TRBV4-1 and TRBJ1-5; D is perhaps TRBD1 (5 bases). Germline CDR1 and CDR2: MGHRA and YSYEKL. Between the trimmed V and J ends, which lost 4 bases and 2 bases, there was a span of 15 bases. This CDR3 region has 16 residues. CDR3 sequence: CASSPEGRVGNQPQHF. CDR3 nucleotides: TGCGCCAGCAGCCCCGAGGGGAGGGTTGGCAATCAGCCCCAGCATTTT.

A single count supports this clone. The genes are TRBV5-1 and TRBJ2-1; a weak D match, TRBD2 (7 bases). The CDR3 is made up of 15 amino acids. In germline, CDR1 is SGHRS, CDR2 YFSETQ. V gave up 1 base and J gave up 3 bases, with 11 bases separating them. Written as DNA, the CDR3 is TGCGCCAGCAGCTTGCCAGGGGAGGGCTACAATGAGCAGTTCTTC. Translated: CASSLPGEGYNEQFF.

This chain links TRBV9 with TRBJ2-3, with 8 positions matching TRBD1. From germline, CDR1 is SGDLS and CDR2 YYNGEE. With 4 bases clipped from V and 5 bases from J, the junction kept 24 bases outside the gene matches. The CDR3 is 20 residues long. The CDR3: CASSSPRTGSSPTDVDTQYF. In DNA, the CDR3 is TGTGCCAGCAGCTCCCCCAGGACAGGGTCTTCACCGACCGACGTAGATACGCAGTATTTT.

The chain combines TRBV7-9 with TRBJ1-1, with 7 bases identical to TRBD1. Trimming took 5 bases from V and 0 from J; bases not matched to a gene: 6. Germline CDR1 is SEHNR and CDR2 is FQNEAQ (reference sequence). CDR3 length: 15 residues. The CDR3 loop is CASSNRQGLNTEAFF. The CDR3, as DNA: TGTGCCAGCAGCAACCGACAGGGTTTGAACACTGAAGCTTTCTTT. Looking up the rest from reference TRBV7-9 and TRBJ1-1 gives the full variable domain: DTGVSQNPRHKITKRGQNVTFRCDPISEHNRLYWYRQTLGQGPEFLTYFQNEAQLEKSRLLSDRFSAERPKGSFSTLEIQRTEQGDSAMYLCASSNRQGLNTEAFFGQGTRLTVV.

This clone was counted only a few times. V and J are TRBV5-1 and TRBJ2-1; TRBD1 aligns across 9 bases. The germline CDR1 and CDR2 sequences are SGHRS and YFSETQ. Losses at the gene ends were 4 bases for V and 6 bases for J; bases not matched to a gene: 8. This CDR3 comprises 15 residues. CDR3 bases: TGCGCCAGCAGCAGGGGACAGGGAAACTCCAATGAGCAGTTCTTC. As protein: CASSRGQGNSNEQFF.

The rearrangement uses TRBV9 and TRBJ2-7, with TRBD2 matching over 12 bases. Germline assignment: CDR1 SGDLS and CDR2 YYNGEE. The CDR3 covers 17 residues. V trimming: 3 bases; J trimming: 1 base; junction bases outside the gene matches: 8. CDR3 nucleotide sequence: TGTGCCAGCAGCGCCCCGACTAGCGGGAGAGGTTCCTACGAGCAGTACTTC. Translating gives CASSAPTSGRGSYEQYF.

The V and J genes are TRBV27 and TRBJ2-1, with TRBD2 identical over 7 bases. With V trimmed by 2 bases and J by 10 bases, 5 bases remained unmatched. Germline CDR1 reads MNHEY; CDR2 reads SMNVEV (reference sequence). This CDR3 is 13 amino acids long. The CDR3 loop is CASSLRLAWEQFF. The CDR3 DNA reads TGTGCCAGCAGTTTACGACTAGCTTGGGAGCAGTTCTTC.

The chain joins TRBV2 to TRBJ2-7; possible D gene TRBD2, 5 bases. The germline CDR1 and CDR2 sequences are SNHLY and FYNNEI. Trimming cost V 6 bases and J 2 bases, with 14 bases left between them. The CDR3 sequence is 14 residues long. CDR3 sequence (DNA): TGTGCCAGCAGGGAGCGGTACCTTACCTACGAGCAGTACTTC. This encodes CASRERYLTYEQYF.

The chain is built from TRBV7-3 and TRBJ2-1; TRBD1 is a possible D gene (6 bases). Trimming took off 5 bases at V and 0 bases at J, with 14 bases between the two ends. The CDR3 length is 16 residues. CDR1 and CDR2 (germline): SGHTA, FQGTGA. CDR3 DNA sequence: TGTGCCAGCAGCCTCGGACAGTCGCGCTCCTACAATGAGCAGTTCTTC. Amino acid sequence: CASSLGQSRSYNEQFF.

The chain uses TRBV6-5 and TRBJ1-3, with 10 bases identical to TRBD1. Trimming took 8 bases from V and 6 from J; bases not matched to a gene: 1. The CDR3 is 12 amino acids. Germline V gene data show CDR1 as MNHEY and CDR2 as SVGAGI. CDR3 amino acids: CASGTGENTIYF. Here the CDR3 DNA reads TGTGCCAGCGGGACAGGGGAAAACACCATATATTTT.

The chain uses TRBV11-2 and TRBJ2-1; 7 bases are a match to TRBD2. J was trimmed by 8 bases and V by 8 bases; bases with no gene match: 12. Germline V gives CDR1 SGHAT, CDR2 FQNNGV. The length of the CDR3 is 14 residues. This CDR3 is CASAASSGAYEQFF. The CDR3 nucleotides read TGTGCCAGCGCAGCTTCTAGCGGAGCCTATGAGCAGTTCTTC.

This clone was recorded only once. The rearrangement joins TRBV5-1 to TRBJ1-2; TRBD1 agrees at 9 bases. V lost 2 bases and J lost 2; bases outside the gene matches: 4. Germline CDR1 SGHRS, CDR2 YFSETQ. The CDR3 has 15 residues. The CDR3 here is CASSFGTGFNYGYTF. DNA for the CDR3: TGCGCCAGCAGCTTCGGGACAGGGTTCAACTATGGCTACACCTTC.

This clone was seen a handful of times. The CDR3 sequence is CASFLRTGRGELFF. The CDR3 DNA is TGTGCTAGTTTCCTGAGGACAGGGAGGGGGGAGCTGTTTTTT. V usage is TRBV12-5 and J usage is TRBJ2-2; 8 positions agree with TRBD1. The CDR3 spans 14 residues. Losses at the gene ends were 8 bases for V and 8 bases for J; bases not matched to a gene: 10. CDR1 is LGHNT and CDR2 is FRNRAP in the germline V gene. Drawing the rest from reference TRBV12-5 and TRBJ2-2, the complete variable domain is DARVTQTPRHKVTEMGQEVTMRCQPILGHNTVFWYRQTMMQGLELLAYFRNRAPLDDSGMPKDRFSAEMPDATLATLKIQPSEPRDSAVYFCASFLRTGRGELFFGEGSRLTVL.